These 10 T cell receptor beta chains came from one sample sequenced in a study of blood T cells in healthy people across ages. Sample-barcoded 5' priming and a J-beta primer mix drove a second PCR of roughly 6 to 12 cycles. TCRdb re-called the 5' RACE reads with MiXCR, one entry per CDR3 protein. The sample gives about 800,000 distinct CDR3 sequences, about three fifths of which show up once; 20% to 25% is in the top ten. The sequenced sample was blood. The receptors originated from a man aged 30 to 39 in good health.

This clonotype was seen a few times. The chain employs TRBV6-5 and TRBJ1-4, with a possible D match to TRBD1 (5 bases). V was clipped by 2 bases and J by 6 bases, with 10 bases between them. The CDR3 sequence is 14 residues long. CDR1 and CDR2 from the germline V gene are MNHEY and SVGAGI. CDR3 coding DNA: TGTGCCAGCAGTTACGAGGGACCGTATGAAAAACTGTTTTTT. The encoded protein is CASSYEGPYEKLFF.

The chain uses TRBV6-5 and TRBJ1-2; D unclear. This CDR3 comprises 14 residues. V lost 6 bases and J 6 bases, leaving 17 bases between the germline ends. The germline gives CDR1 MNHEY, CDR2 SVGAGI. In nucleotides, the CDR3 is TGTGCCAGCAGGACGGTAACAGACGGCCATGGCTACACCTTC. It yields the protein CASRTVTDGHGYTF.

The chain combines TRBV20-1 with TRBJ2-1, with unresolved D. The J call may be mistaken, given a closer DNA end match to TRBJ2-7. In germline, CDR1 is DFQATT, CDR2 SNEGSKA (reference sequence). CDR3 length: 14 residues. The CDR3 bases are TGCAGTGCTAGCGATCCCCTTCGGTACAATGAGCAGTACTTC. Residues: CSASDPLRYNEQYF.

This clonotype has more than one count but fewer than ten. The genes are TRBV29-1 and TRBJ2-7, with a weak D call TRBD2 (5 bases). The CDR3 length is 13 residues. The germline CDR1 and CDR2 sequences are SQVTM and ANQGSEA. V gave up 4 bases and J gave up 0 bases, with 10 bases separating them. Here the CDR3 reads CSVGVGDSYEQYF. CDR3 DNA: TGCAGCGTTGGTGTCGGGGACTCCTACGAGCAGTACTTC.

The V gene is TRBV11-2, the J gene TRBJ1-1, with a weak D call TRBD1 (6 bases). The CDR3 consists of 14 residues. Trimming removed 4 bases at V and 4 bases at J, with 13 bases between. Germline CDR1 SGHAT, CDR2 FQNNGV. The DNA of the CDR3 is TGTGCCAGCAGCTCCCGGGGAGGGGGCACTGAAGCTTTCTTT. This encodes CASSSRGGGTEAFF.

This rearrangement joins TRBV20-1 to TRBJ2-5; 8 nucleotides line up with TRBD2. After removal of 3 bases from V and 5 bases from J, the junction contained 2 bases not matched to a gene. The V gene's germline CDR1 is DFQATT and CDR2 SNEGSKA (reference sequence). The CDR3 is made up of 12 amino acids. The CDR3 loop is CSARTSAETQYF. The DNA of the CDR3 is TGCAGTGCTAGGACTAGCGCGGAGACCCAGTACTTC.

In its sample, this clonotype was seen a few times. The chain employs TRBV4-3 and TRBJ2-5; 10 bases agree with TRBD2. CDR1 is LGHNA, CDR2 YSLEER, per germline. The junction had 2 bases not matched to a gene; V was cut back by 3 bases and J by 4 bases. CDR3 size: 14 residues. DNA of the CDR3: TGCGCCAGCAGCCAGCGGACTAGCGGAGAGACCCAGTACTTC. Translation gives CASSQRTSGETQYF.

The chain has TRBV27 and TRBJ2-4; possibly TRBD2 for D (7 bases). The J call may be faulty, since TRBJ2-7 better matches the DNA end. CDR1 and CDR2 (germline): MNHEY, SMNVEV (reference sequence). CDR3 length equals 13 residues. CDR3 in amino acids: CASSWSGTYEQYF. As DNA, the CDR3 is TGTGCCAGCAGTTGGAGCGGGACATACGAGCAGTACTTC.

This chain links TRBV14 with TRBJ2-1; 11 bases are a match to TRBD1. CDR3 size: 18 residues. Trimming at V came to 4 bases and at J to 2 bases, leaving 10 bases not matched to a gene. Germline V gene lookup returns CDR1 SGHDN and CDR2 FVKESK. CDR3 residues: CASSRYLGQGATYNEQFF. The CDR3 DNA sequence: TGTGCCAGCAGCCGGTACCTAGGACAGGGGGCCACCTACAATGAGCAGTTCTTC.

As for this clonotype: The junction differs from germline at one of its ends, possibly a read error. The chain joins TRBV27 to TRBJ2-5; D is tentatively TRBD1 or TRBD2 (7 bases each). This CDR3 region has 14 residues. Germline values: CDR1 MNHEY, CDR2 SMNVEV (reference sequence). The CDR3 here is CASRGGTAQGTQYF. The CDR3 DNA reads TGTGCCAGCAGGGGGGGGACAGCTCAAGGGACCCAGTACTTC.